This record covers a single TCR beta chain. What it recognizes is unknown. This sample is drawn from a study of T cell responses to AZD1222 COVID-19 vaccine. General observations from the study: White British people made up most donors, females outnumbered males, and clonal diversity was possibly underestimated.

V lost 3 bases to trimming and J lost 3 bases, with 9 bases between them. The germline V gene encodes CDR1 SGDLS and CDR2 YYNGEE. The CDR3 is made up of 13 amino acids. Libraries were prepared by immunoSEQ multiplex PCR; TCRdb keeps only in-frame clonotypes and omits some of them. This table holds 120,000 or so clones, approximately 92% found once. The source material was peripheral blood, sampled on day 0 of AZD1222 vaccination. The clonotype originates from an adult in good health. This chain joins TRBV9 and TRBJ1-2; D remains ambiguous. CDR3 nucleotide sequence: TGTGCCAGCAGCGAAGCAGGACACTATGGCTACACCTTC. It codes for CASSEAGHYGYTF.